Described below is a single T cell receptor beta chain sequence and its context. The data are from a study of technical replicates of blood from a few donors. Libraries were prepared by immunoSEQ multiplex PCR; TCRdb keeps only in-frame clonotypes and omits some of them. The sample yields some 57,000 clones, 97% seen once. This CDR3 contains 14 residues. Germline lookup yields CDR1 GTSNPN and CDR2 SVGIG (reference sequence). V gave up 3 bases and J gave up 2 bases; unmatched junction bases: 4. This chain links TRBV30 with TRBJ1-5; 7 nucleotides line up with TRBD1. The sequence was obtained from a human donor in good health. The sequenced sample was T cells isolated from PBMCs. The DNA for the CDR3 is TGTGCCTGGAGCCTTGGACAGGGCAATCAGCCCCAGCATTTT. Protein: CAWSLGQGNQPQHF. Full variable domain (missing parts from reference TRBV30 and TRBJ1-5): SQTIHQWPATLVQPVGSPLSLECTVEGTSNPNLYWYRQAAGRGLQLLFYSVGIGQISSEVPQNLSASRPQDRQFILSSKKLLLSDSGFYLCAWSLGQGNQPQHFGDGTRLSIL.